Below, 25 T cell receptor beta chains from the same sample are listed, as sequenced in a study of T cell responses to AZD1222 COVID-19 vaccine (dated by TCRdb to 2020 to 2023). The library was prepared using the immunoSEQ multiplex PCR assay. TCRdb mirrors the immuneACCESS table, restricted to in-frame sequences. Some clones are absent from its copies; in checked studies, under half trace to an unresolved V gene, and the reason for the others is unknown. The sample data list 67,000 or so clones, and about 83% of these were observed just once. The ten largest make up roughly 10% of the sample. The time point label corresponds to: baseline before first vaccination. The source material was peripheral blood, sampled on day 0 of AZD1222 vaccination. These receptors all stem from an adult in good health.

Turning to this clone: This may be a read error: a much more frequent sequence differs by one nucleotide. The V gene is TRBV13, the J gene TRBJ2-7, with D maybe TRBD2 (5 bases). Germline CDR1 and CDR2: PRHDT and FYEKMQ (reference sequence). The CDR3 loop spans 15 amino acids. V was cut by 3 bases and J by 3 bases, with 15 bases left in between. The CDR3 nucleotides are TGTGCCAGCAGCTTTACCCAGAGGGCTTTCTACGAGCAGTACTTC. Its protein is CASSFTQRAFYEQYF.

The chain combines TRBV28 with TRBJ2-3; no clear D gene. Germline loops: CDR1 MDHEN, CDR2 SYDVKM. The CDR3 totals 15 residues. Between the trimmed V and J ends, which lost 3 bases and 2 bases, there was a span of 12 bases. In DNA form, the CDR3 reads TGTGCCAGCAGTTTTTACCCAGGACCCACAGATACGCAGTATTTT. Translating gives CASSFYPGPTDTQYF.

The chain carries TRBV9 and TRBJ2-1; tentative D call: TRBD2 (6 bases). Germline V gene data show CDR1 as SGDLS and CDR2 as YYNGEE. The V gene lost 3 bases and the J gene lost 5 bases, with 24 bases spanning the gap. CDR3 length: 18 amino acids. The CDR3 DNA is TGTGCCAGCAGCGGGGCTTTAGTGGGGCCCCAGCGGGACAATGAGCAGTTCTTC. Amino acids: CASSGALVGPQRDNEQFF.

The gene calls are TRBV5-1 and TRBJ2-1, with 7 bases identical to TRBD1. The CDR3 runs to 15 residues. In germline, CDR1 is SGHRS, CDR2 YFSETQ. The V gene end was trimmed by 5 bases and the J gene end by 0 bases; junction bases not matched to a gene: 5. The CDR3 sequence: CASSRTGDSYNEQFF. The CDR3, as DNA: TGCGCCAGCAGTCGGACAGGTGACTCCTACAATGAGCAGTTCTTC.

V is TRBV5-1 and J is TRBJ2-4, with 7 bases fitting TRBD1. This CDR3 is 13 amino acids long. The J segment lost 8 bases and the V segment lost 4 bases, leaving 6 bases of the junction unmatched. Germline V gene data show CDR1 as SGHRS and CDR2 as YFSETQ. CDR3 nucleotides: TGCGCCAGCAGCGCGACAGGGTTTGACATTCAGTACTTC. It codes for CASSATGFDIQYF.

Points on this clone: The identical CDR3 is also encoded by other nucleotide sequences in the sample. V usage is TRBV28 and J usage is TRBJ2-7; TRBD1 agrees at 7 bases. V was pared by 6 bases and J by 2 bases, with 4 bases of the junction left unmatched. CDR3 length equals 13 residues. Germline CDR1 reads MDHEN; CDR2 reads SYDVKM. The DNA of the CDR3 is TGTGCCAGCAGACCGGGACAGACCTACGAGCAGTACTTC. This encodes CASRPGQTYEQYF.

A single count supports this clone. CDR3 nucleotides: TGTGCCAGCAGCTTAAGTAGTCGGACAGATTCACCCCTCCACTTT. It yields the protein CASSLSSRTDSPLHF. This chain connects TRBV7-8 to TRBJ1-6, with D possibly matching TRBD1 (6 bases). V dropped 2 bases and J dropped 8 bases, with 13 bases sitting between them. The germline CDR1 and CDR2 sequences are SGHVS and FQNEAQ. The CDR3 runs 15 residues.

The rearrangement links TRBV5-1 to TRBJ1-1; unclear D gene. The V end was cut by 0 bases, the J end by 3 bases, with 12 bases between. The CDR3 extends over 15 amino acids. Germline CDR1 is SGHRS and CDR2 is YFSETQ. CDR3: CASSLDPQGHTEAFF. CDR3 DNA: TGCGCCAGCAGCTTGGACCCTCAAGGTCACACTGAAGCTTTCTTT.

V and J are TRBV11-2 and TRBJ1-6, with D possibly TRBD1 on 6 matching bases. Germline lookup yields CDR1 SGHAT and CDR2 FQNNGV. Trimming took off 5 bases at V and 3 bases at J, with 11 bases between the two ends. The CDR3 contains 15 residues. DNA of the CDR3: TGTGCCAGCAGCCTGGACAGCCTCTATAATTCACCCCTCCACTTT. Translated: CASSLDSLYNSPLHF.

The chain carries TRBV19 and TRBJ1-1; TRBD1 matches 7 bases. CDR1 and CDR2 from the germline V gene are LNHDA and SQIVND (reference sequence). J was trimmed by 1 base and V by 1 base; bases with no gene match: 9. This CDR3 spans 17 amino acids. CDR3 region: CASSIVVFRGTNTEAFF. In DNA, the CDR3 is TGTGCCAGTAGTATAGTGGTTTTCAGGGGGACGAACACTGAAGCTTTCTTT. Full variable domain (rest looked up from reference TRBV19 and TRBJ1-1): DGGITQSPKYLFRKEGQNVTLSCEQNLNHDAMYWYRQDPGQGLRLIYYSQIVNDFQKGDIAEGYSVSREKKESFPLTVTSAQKNPTAFYLCASSIVVFRGTNTEAFFGQGTRLTVV.

For the CDR3, the DNA is TGTGCCAGCAGGCACAGGGTATTAAGTCAGCCCCAGCATTTT. This encodes CASRHRVLSQPQHF. The rearrangement uses TRBV2 and TRBJ1-5; possible D gene TRBD1, 6 bases. With 6 bases removed from V and 6 bases from J, the gap between germline ends came to 15 bases. Germline V CDR1 and CDR2: SNHLY, FYNNEI. CDR3 length: 14 amino acids.

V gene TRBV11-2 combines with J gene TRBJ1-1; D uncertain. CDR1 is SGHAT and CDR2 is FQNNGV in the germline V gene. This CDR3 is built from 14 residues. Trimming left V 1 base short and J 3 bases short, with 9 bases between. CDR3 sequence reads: CASSLVRGYTEAFF. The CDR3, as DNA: TGTGCCAGCAGCTTAGTTCGGGGATACACTGAAGCTTTCTTT.

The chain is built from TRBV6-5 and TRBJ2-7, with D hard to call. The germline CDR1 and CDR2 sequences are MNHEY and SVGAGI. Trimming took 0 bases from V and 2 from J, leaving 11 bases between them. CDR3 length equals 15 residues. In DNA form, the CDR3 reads TGTGCCAGCAGTTACTCCTGGGATCCCACCTACGAGCAGTACTTC. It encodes CASSYSWDPTYEQYF.

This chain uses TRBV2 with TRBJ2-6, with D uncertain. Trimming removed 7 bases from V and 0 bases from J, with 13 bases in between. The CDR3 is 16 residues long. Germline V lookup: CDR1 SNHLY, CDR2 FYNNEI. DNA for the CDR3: TGTGCCAGCACACCCGAAGCGCTCTCTGGGGCCAACGTCCTGACTTTC. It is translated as CASTPEALSGANVLTF. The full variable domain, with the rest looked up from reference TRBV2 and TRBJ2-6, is EPEVTQTPSHQVTQMGQEVILRCVPISNHLYFYWYRQILGQKVEFLVSFYNNEISEKSEIFDDQFSVERPDGSNFTLKIRSTKLEDSAMYFCASTPEALSGANVLTFGAGSRLTVL.

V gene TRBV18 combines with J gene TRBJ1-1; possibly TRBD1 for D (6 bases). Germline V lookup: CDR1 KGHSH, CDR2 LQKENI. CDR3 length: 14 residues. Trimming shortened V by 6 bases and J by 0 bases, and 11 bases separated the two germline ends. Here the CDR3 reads CASSWGRLNTEAFF. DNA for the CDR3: TGTGCCAGCTCCTGGGGGCGCTTGAACACTGAAGCTTTCTTT.

The CDR3 loop is CASKFYGEQFF. Here the CDR3 DNA reads TGTGCCAGCAAGTTTTACGGGGAGCAGTTCTTC. This chain connects TRBV6-5 to TRBJ2-1; D is uncertain. V was shortened by 7 bases and J by 10 bases, with 11 bases between the two germline ends. Germline CDR1 reads MNHEY; CDR2 reads SVGAGI. The CDR3 consists of 11 residues.

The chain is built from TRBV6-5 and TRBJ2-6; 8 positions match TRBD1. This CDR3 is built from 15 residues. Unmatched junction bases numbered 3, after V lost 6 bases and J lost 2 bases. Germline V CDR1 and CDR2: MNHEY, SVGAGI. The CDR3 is CASSSGGPGANVLTF. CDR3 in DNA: TGTGCCAGCAGCTCAGGGGGCCCTGGGGCCAACGTCCTGACTTTC.

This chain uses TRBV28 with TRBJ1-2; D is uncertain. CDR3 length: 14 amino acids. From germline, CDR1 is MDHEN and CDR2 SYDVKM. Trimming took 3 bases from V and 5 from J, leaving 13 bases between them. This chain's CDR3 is CASSFRTSGYGYTF. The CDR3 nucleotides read TGTGCCAGCAGTTTCCGGACCTCAGGATATGGCTACACCTTC.

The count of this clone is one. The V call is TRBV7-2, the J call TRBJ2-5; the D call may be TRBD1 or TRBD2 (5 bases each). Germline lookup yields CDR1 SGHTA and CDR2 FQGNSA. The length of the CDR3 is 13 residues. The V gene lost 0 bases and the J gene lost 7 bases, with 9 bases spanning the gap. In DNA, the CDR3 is TGTGCCAGCAGCTTAGCGGGGGAGTCGACCCAGTACTTC. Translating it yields CASSLAGESTQYF.

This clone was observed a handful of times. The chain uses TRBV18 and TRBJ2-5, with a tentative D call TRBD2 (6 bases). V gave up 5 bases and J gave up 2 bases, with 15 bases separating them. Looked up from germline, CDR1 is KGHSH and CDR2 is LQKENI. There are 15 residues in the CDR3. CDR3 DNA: TGTGCCAGCTCAGACGCGCCGGGGGTACAAGAGACCCAGTACTTC. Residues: CASSDAPGVQETQYF.

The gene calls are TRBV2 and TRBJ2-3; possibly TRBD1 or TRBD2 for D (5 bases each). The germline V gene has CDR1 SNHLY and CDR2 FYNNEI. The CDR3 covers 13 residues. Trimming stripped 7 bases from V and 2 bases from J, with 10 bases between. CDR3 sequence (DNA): TGTGCCAGCACCGGGACCTTCACAGATACGCAGTATTTT. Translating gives CASTGTFTDTQYF.

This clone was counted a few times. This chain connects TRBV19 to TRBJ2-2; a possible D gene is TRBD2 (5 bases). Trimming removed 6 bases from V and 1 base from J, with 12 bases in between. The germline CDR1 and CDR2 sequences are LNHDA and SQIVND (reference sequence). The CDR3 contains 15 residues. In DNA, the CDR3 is TGTGCCAGTAGAGGGCGACTAAGGAACACCGGGGAGCTGTTTTTT. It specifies CASRGRLRNTGELFF.

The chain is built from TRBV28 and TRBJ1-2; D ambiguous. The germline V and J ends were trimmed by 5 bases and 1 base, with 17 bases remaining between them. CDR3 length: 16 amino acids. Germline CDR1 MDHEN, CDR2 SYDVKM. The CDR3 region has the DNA TGTGCCAGCAGTCCCCGGACGGATAGACTTAACTATGGCTACACCTTC. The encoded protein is CASSPRTDRLNYGYTF.

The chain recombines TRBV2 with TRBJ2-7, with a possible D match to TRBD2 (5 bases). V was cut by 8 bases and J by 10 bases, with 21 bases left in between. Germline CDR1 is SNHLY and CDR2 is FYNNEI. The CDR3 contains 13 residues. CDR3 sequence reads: CASSTTSGSVQYF. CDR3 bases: TGTGCCAGCTCGACTACCTCGGGGTCGGTACAGTACTTC.

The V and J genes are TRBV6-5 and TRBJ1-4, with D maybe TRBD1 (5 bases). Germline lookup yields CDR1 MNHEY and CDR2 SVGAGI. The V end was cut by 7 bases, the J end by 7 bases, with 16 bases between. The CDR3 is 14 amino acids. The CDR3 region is CASTRGDGVEKLFF. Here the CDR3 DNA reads TGTGCCAGCACTCGGGGGGATGGGGTTGAAAAACTGTTTTTT.